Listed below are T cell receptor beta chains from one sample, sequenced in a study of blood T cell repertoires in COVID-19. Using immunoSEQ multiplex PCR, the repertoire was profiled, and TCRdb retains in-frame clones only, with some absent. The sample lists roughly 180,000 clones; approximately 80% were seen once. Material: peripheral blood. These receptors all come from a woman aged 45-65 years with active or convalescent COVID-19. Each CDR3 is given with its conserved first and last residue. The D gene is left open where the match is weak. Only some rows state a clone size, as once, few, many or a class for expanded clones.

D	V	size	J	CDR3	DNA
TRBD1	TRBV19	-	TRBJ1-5	CASSRTGGNNQPQHF	TGTGCCAGTAGCCGGACAGGGGGTAACAATCAGCCCCAGCATTTT
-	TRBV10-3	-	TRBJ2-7	CAISELEGSAYRYF	TGTGCCATCAGTGAGTTGGAGGGGTCCGCTTATCGGTACTTC
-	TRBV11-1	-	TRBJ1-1	CASSLVRGNTEAFF	TGTGCCAGCAGCTTGGTTAGGGGGAACACTGAAGCTTTCTTT
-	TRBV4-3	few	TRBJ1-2	CASSQQQGANYGYTF	TGCGCCAGCAGCCAACAACAGGGAGCTAACTATGGCTACACCTTC
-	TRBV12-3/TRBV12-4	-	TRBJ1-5	CASSFVGAQPQHF	TGTGCCAGCAGTTTCGTAGGGGCTCAGCCCCAGCATTTT
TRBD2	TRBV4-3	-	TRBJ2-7	CASSQVTSGTEQYF	TGCGCCAGCAGCCAAGTTACTAGCGGGACTGAGCAGTACTTC
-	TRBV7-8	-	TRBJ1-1	CASRGRGEREAFF	TGTGCCAGCAGGGGGAGGGGCGAGAGGGAAGCTTTCTTT
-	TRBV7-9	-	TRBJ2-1	CASSLDTGYSYNEQFF	TGTGCCAGCAGCTTAGATACAGGATACTCCTACAATGAGCAGTTCTTC
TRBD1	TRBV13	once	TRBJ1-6	CASSSGQGAPSYNSPLHF	TGTGCCAGCAGCTCGGGACAGGGGGCCCCCTCCTATAATTCACCCCTCCACTTT
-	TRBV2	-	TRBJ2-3	CASSREGATDTQYF	TGTGCCAGCTCACGAGAAGGAGCGACAGATACGCAGTATTTT
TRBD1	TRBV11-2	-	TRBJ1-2	CASSRDRFYGYTF	TGTGCCAGCAGCCGGGACAGATTTTATGGCTACACCTTC
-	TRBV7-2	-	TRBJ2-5	CASSSLNGGETQYF	TGTGCCAGCAGCTCACTCAACGGAGGCGAGACCCAGTACTTC
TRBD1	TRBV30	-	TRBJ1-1	CAWSEGRGRQAFF	TGTGCCTGGAGTGAAGGAAGGGGGCGTCAAGCTTTCTTT
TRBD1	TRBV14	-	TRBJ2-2	CASSLKPLSDREFGGELFF	TGTGCCAGCAGCCTAAAGCCCTTATCGGACAGGGAGTTTGGCGGGGAGCTGTTTTTT
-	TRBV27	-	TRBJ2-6	CASSLSRTSGANVLTF	TGTGCCAGCAGTTTATCCCGGACTTCTGGGGCCAACGTCCTGACTTTC
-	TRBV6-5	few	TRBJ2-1	CASTDDRGSYNEQFF	TGTGCCAGCACCGACGATCGGGGCTCCTACAATGAGCAGTTCTTC
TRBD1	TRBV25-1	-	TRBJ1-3	CASSEPGTGVNTIYF	TGTGCCAGCAGTGAACCTGGGACAGGGGTTAACACCATATATTTT
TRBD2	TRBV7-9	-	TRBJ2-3	CASSLVGGVADTQYF	TGTGCCAGCAGCTTAGTGGGAGGGGTCGCAGATACGCAGTATTTT
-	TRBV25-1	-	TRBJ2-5	CASSEILAGQETQYF	TGTGCCAGCAGTGAAATCCTAGCCGGCCAAGAGACCCAGTACTTC
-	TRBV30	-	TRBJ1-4	CAWNSGPNEKLFF	TGTGCCTGGAATAGCGGTCCTAATGAAAAACTGTTTTTT
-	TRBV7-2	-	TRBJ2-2	CASRIGLLTGELFF	TGTGCCAGCAGAATCGGACTTCTAACCGGGGAGCTGTTTTTT
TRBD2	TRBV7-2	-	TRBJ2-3	CASSRLAGAGADTQYF	TGTGCCAGCAGCCGGTTAGCGGGGGCCGGGGCAGATACGCAGTATTTT
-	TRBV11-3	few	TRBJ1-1	CASSLDRNTEAFF	TGTGCCAGCAGCCTTGACAGGAACACTGAAGCTTTCTTT
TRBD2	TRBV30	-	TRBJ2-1	CAWRGSGSVNEQFF	TGTGCCTGGAGAGGAAGCGGGAGCGTTAATGAGCAGTTCTTC
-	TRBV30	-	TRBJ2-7	CAWSAMTGYEQYF	TGTGCCTGGAGTGCCATGACCGGGTACGAGCAGTACTTC
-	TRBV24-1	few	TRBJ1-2	CATSSPGIEGYTF	TGTGCCACCAGTTCACCAGGTATCGAGGGCTACACCTTC
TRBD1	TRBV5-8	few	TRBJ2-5	CASSSGTGGMRGETQYF	TGTGCCAGCAGCTCTGGGACAGGGGGGATGAGGGGAGAGACCCAGTACTTC
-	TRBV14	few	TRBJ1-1	CASSPLSGTQNTEAFF	TGTGCCAGCAGCCCCCTCTCCGGGACACAGAACACTGAAGCTTTCTTT
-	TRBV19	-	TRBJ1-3	CASRDLGSSGNTIYF	TGTGCCAGTAGGGACCTGGGGAGCTCTGGAAACACCATATATTTT
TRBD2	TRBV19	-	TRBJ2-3	CASSINQLAGGVDTQYF	TGTGCCAGTAGTATCAATCAACTAGCGGGGGGGGTAGATACGCAGTATTTT
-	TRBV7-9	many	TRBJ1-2	CASSLANRANYGYTF	TGTGCCAGCAGCTTAGCGAACAGAGCTAACTATGGCTACACCTTC
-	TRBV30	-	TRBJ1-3	CARQPLSSGNTIYF	TGTGCTCGACAGCCCTTAAGCTCTGGAAACACCATATATTTT
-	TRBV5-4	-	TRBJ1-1	CASARQNTEAFF	TGTGCCAGCGCGCGGCAAAACACTGAAGCTTTCTTT
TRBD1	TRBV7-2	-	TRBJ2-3	CASSLGASGGDTQYF	TGTGCCAGCAGCTTAGGGGCGTCAGGGGGAGATACGCAGTATTTT
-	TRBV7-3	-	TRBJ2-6	CASKEGSGANVLTF	TGTGCCAGCAAGGAGGGCTCTGGGGCCAACGTCCTGACTTTC
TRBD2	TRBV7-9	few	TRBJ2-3	CASSPEGSSGRDTQYF	TGTGCCAGCAGCCCAGAGGGGTCTAGCGGGAGGGATACGCAGTATTTT
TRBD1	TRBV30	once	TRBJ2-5	CACGQGSDQETQYF	TGTGCCTGTGGACAGGGGTCCGATCAAGAGACCCAGTACTTC
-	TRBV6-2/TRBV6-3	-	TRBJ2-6	CASSPQGSWANVLTF	TGTGCCAGCAGCCCACAGGGTTCCTGGGCCAACGTCCTGACTTTC
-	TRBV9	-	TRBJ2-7	CASSVGVGGGNEQYF	TGTGCCAGCAGCGTCGGTGTGGGGGGTGGGAACGAGCAGTACTTC
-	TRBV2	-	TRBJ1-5	CASSVGGDQPQHF	TGTGCCAGCAGTGTGGGGGGGGATCAGCCCCAGCATTTT
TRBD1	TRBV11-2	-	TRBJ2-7	CASRRTGTGTDEQYF	TGTGCCAGCAGGCGGACCGGGACAGGGACCGACGAGCAGTACTTC
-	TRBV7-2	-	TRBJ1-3	CASSQAHFAGNTIYF	TGTGCCAGCAGCCAAGCTCATTTTGCCGGAAACACCATATATTTT
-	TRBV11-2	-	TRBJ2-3	CASSLGGPTDTQYF	TGTGCCAGCAGCTTGGGGGGGCCCACAGATACGCAGTATTTT
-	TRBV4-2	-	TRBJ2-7	CASSYNRASYEQYF	TGTGCCAGCAGCTATAACAGGGCCTCCTACGAGCAGTACTTC
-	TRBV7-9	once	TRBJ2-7	CASSLDGGNYEQYF	TGTGCCAGCAGCTTAGATGGCGGGAACTACGAGCAGTACTTC
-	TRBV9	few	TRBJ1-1	CASSEQGGGTEAFF	TGTGCCAGCAGCGAGCAGGGCGGTGGCACTGAAGCTTTCTTT
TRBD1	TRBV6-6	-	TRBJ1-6	CASSYRGPPRSPLHF	TGTGCCAGCAGTTACAGGGGGCCACCTCGATCACCCCTCCACTTT
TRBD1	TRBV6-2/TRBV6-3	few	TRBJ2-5	CASSVTGGHGETQYF	TGTGCCAGCAGTGTTACAGGGGGACACGGCGAGACCCAGTACTTC
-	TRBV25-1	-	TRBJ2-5	CASSDVVGGFDQETQYF	TGTGCCAGCAGTGACGTAGTGGGCGGGTTTGACCAAGAGACCCAGTACTTC
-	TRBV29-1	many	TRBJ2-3	CSVEPSSTDTQYF	TGCAGCGTTGAACCCTCTAGCACAGATACGCAGTATTTT
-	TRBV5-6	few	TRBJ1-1	CASSLTREGAFF	TGTGCCAGCAGCTTGACTAGAGAGGGAGCTTTCTTT
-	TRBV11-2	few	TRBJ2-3	CASSLAVFTDTQYF	TGTGCCAGCAGCTTAGCGGTTTTCACAGATACGCAGTATTTT
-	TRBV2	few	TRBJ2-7	CASSEAKGLQYF	TGTGCCAGCAGTGAAGCCAAGGGGTTACAGTACTTC
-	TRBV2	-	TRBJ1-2	CASSVDSLYGYTF	TGTGCCAGCAGTGTCGACAGCCTCTATGGCTACACCTTC
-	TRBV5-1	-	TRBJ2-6	CASSWSSGANVLTF	TGCGCCAGCAGCTGGAGCTCTGGGGCCAACGTCCTGACTTTC
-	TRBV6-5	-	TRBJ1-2	CASTGASDYTF	TGTGCCAGCACGGGAGCGAGCGACTACACCTTC
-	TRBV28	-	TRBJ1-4	CASSPPGATNEKLFF	TGTGCCAGCAGTCCCCCGGGTGCAACTAATGAAAAACTGTTTTTT